This T cell receptor beta chain is from a study of human T cells and chemical hapten exposure. In the study overall: The upper back received 0.01% DPC by patch testing, with results read at 6 days.

Trimming left V 5 bases short and J 5 bases short, with 18 bases between. The germline V gene encodes CDR1 KGHSH and CDR2 LQKENI. This CDR3 is built from 15 residues. Described time point: patch test 1, 2 weeks after DPC sensitization. The treatment here: therapeutic diphenylcyclopropenone sensitization with weekly scalp DPC. Using its own MiXCR run on the RACE reads, TCRdb lists one record per CDR3 protein. Of around 110,000 distinct CDR3 sequences listed, about an eighth are singletons. The study's findings and limits: Expanded TCRs clustered into significantly more large CDR3 similarity groups than controls, the analysis revealed.

This clonotype occurred a few times. Its antigen is currently unknown. The source of this sequence is a woman aged 45 to 65 with alopecia areata. Some clones in this sample may be carry-over from other donors' samples. The sequencing used whole blood, collected in connection with sensitization to the hapten diphenylcyclopropenone (DPC). The chain links TRBV18 to TRBJ1-1, with D maybe TRBD1 (5 bases). In nucleotides, the CDR3 is TGTGCCAGCTCATCATATGACCCAGGGTCGACTGAAGCTTTCTTT. It is translated as CASSSYDPGSTEAFF.